This TCR beta chain was identified during a study of a mutant IDH1 vaccine in newly diagnosed glioma. Background on the study: The sex distribution of treated patients was around 60% male and about 38% female, with a mean age of roughly 40 years. Most patients had received both radiotherapy and temozolomide, the prior options being radiotherapy, temozolomide, or both.

Assay: immunoSEQ multiplex PCR; the TCRdb copy retains only in-frame clones and omits some. The sample records about 66,000 clones, around 85% being singletons. Points from the study as a whole: Across multiple MHC alleles, almost 95% of patients had vaccine-induced responses. Changes in top peripheral clonotypes did not appear linked to pseudoprogression.

Concerning this clone: The antigen is not known.

V lost 3 bases, J lost 4 bases, and 9 bases stayed unmatched. In germline, CDR1 is SGHRS, CDR2 YFSETQ. The CDR3 is 15 amino acids. Time point: baseline, week 1 (first vaccination visit). As to treatment: pre-vaccination baseline after standard-of-care therapy. The receptor comes from a man aged 25 to 40 with glioma. Sequencing used PBMCs, obtained from a glioma patient treated with radiotherapy, temozolomide or both. V gene TRBV5-1 combines with J gene TRBJ2-5, with 7 positions matching TRBD2. CDR3 in amino acids: CASSSPDWEGETQYF. The CDR3 nucleotides read TGCGCCAGCAGCTCACCTGACTGGGAGGGAGAGACCCAGTACTTC.